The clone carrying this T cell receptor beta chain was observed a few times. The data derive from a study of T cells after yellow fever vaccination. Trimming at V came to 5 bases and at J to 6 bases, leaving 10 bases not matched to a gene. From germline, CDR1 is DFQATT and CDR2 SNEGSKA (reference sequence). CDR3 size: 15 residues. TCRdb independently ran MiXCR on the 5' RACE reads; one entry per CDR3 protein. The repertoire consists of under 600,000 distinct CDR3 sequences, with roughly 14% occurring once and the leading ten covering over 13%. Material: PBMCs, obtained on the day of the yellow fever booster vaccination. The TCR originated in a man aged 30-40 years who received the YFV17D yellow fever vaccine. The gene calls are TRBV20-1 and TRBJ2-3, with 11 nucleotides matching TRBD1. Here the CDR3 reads CSASGTGGRSDTQYF. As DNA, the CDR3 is TGCAGTGCTTCCGGGACAGGGGGTCGGTCGGATACGCAGTATTTT.